The clone carrying this T cell receptor beta chain was counted many times. Its target is not known. The V gene's germline CDR1 is SQVTM and CDR2 ANQGSEA. With 4 bases removed from V and 1 base from J, the gap between germline ends came to 7 bases. This CDR3 is 12 amino acids long. The sample comes from a study of blood T cells in healthy people across ages. Study-level findings and limits: Higher diversity, along with more naive CD4+ cells, distinguished long-lived donors from aged donors.

Primers used in a second PCR of about 6 to 11 cycles were a sample-barcoded 5' primer and a J-beta primer mix. TCRdb recomputed calls from the 5' RACE reads with MiXCR, one row per CDR3 protein. The sample records fewer than 1.5 million distinct CDR3 sequences, about 40% being singletons. V gene TRBV29-1 combines with J gene TRBJ1-1; D is undetermined. This TCR came from a woman aged 18-29 years in good health. What was sequenced was blood. CDR3 amino acids: CSVVRANTEAFF. The CDR3 bases are TGCAGCGTTGTTAGAGCGAACACTGAAGCTTTCTTT.